The sequence of this T cell receptor (beta chain) was determined in a study of blood T cell repertoires in COVID-19. Study summary: Samples taken during acute and convalescent COVID-19 were collected in the United States, Italy and Spain. Sources were T cells, B-cell-depleted T cells, or PBMCs; the material itself was cDNA or gDNA.

As originally analysed: Amplification of reference gene primers was used by the study to estimate nucleated cell counts. Generated by immunoSEQ multiplex PCR, the TCRdb table keeps only in-frame clones and is missing some. V, J and clone size were drawn from that table, and D and trimming were deduced from the DNA. The sample lists around 110,000 clones; around 78% were seen once. The CDR3 totals 14 residues. Germline V gene lookup returns CDR1 GTSNPN and CDR2 SVGIG (reference sequence). Trimming took off 5 bases at V and 3 bases at J, with 13 bases between the two ends. Sequences were obtained from peripheral blood. V is TRBV30 and J is TRBJ1-4; TRBD1 is a possible D gene (5 bases). This clonotype was sampled from a man aged 25-45 years with acute or convalescent COVID-19. CDR3 sequence: CAWLRQGSNEKLFF. The CDR3 DNA sequence: TGTGCCTGGCTTCGGCAGGGTTCTAATGAAAAACTGTTTTTT.